This TCR beta chain comes out of a study of Graves' ophthalmopathy and Graves' hyperthyroidism. Trimming removed 1 base from V and 0 bases from J, with 10 bases in between. Per the germline V gene, CDR1 is SGHTA and CDR2 is FQGNSA. The CDR3 is made up of 16 amino acids. This clonotype was seen at least ten times. Aged 18 to 65, hyperthyroidism patients had been newly diagnosed, with under 2 months' duration. Thyroid ultrasound, orbital computed tomography, TRAb, serum thyroxine and clinical symptoms formed the basis of diagnosis. A volume of 10 ml of fresh peripheral blood supplied the PBMCs. Amplification of the TCR beta CDR3 regions used RNA transcripts (as template). Second-round multiplex PCR came after first-round RT-PCR with HTBI primers. TCRdb reprocessed the multiplex PCR reads via MiXCR and lists one record per CDR3 protein. Of some 410,000 distinct CDR3 sequences in the sample, about 21% were seen once.

Source material: peripheral blood. The clonotype originates from a woman aged 18 to 35 with stable Graves' hyperthyroidism. The chain carries TRBV7-2 and TRBJ1-5; D remains ambiguous. Here the CDR3 DNA reads TGTGCCAGCAGCTTAGGCGGGTCTGATAGCAATCAGCCCCAGCATTTT. Translated: CASSLGGSDSNQPQHF. Combining the CDR3 with reference TRBV7-2 and TRBJ1-5 gives the whole variable domain GAGVSQSPSNKVTEKGKDVELRCDPISGHTALYWYRQSLGQGLEFLIYFQGNSAPDKSGLPSDRFSAERTGGSVSTLTIQRTQQEDSAVYLCASSLGGSDSNQPQHFGDGTRLSIL.